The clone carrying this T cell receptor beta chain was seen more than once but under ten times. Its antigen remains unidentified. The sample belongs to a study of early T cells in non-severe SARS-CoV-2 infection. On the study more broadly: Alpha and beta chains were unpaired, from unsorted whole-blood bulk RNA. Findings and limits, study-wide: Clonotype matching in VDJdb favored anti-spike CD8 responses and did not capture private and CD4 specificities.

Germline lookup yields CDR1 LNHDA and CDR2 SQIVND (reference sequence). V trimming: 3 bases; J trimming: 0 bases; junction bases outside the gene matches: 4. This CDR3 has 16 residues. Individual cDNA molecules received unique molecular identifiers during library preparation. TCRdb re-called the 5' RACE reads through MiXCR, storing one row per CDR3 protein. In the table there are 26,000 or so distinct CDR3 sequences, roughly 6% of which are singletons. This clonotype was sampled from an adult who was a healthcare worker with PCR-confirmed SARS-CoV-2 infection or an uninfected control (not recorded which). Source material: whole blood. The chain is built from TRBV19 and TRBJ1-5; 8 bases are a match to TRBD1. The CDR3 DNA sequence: TGTGCCAGTAGTATCTACGACAGGGGTAGCAATCAGCCCCAGCATTTT. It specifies CASSIYDRGSNQPQHF.